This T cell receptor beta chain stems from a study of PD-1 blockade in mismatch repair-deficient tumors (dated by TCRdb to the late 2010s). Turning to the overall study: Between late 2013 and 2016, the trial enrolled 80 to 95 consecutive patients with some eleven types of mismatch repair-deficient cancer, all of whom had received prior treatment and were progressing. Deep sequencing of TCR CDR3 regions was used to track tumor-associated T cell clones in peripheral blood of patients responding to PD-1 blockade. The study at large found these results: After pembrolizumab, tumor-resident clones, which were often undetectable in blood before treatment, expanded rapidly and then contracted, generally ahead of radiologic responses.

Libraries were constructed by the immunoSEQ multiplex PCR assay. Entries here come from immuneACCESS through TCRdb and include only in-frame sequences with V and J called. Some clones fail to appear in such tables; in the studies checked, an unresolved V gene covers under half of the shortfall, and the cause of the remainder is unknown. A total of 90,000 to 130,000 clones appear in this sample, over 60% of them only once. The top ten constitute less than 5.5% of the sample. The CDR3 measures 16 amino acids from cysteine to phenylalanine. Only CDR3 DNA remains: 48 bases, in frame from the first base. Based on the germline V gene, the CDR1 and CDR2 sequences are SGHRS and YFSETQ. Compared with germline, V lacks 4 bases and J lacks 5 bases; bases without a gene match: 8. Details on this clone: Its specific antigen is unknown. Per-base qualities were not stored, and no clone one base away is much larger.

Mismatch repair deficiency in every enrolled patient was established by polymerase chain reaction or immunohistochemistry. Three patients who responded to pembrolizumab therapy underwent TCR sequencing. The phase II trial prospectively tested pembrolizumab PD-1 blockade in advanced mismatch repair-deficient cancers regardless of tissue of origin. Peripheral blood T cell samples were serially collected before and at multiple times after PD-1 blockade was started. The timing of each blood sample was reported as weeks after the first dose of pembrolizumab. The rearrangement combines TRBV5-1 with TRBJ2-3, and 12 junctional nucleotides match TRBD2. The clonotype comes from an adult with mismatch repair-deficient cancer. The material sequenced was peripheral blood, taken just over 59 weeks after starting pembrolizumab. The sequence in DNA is TGCGCCAGCAGCCTAAGACTAGCGGGAGACGTAGATACGCAGTATTTT. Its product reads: CASSLRLAGDVDTQYF.